These 19 T cell receptor beta chains were sequenced from one sample in a study of blood T cells in healthy people across ages. A second roughly 7 to 12 cycle PCR used barcoded and J-beta primers. TCRdb re-derived calls from the 5' RACE reads in MiXCR, one entry per CDR3 protein. This sample has 1.5 million to 2 million distinct CDR3 sequences, with around 42% found just once. Sequencing used blood. Receptors originate from a human donor in good health.

This clonotype appeared a few times. V gene TRBV28 combines with J gene TRBJ1-1, with 7 bases that match TRBD1. Germline V lookup: CDR1 MDHEN, CDR2 SYDVKM. V lost 7 bases to trimming and J lost 6 bases; unmatched junction nucleotides: 11. CDR3 size: 14 residues. The CDR3 bases are TGTGCCAGCAAAACCGGTACAGGGGCGGCTGAAGCTTTCTTT. Protein sequence: CASKTGTGAAEAFF. Based on the CDR3 plus reference TRBV28 and TRBJ1-1, the full variable domain is DVKVTQSSRYLVKRTGEKVFLECVQDMDHENMFWYRQDPGLGLRLIYFSYDVKMKEKGDIPEGYSVSREKKERFSLILESASTNQTSMYLCASKTGTGAAEAFFGQGTRLTVV.

The V call is TRBV6-5, the J call TRBJ1-1; D may be TRBD1 (5 bases). Germline V lookup: CDR1 MNHEY, CDR2 SVGAGI. The CDR3 contains 15 residues. Trimming removed 6 bases at V and 8 bases at J, with 22 bases between. CDR3 region: CASSAPGRIGREAFF. The CDR3 DNA reads TGTGCCAGCAGCGCTCCGGGGCGGATAGGGAGGGAAGCTTTCTTT.

V usage is TRBV9 and J usage is TRBJ2-1; D is unclear. The CDR3 is made up of 12 amino acids. The germline gives CDR1 SGDLS, CDR2 YYNGEE. The V end lost 0 bases, the J end lost 8 bases, and 6 bases lay between the germline ends. CDR3 bases: TGTGCCAGCAGCGTAGACTTCCATGAGCAGTTCTTC. This codes for CASSVDFHEQFF.

This rearrangement joins TRBV6-5 to TRBJ2-5; 9 nucleotides line up with TRBD2. The V gene's germline CDR1 is MNHEY and CDR2 SVGAGI. V was pared by 5 bases and J by 5 bases, with 12 bases of the junction left unmatched. The CDR3 is 16 residues long. Here the CDR3 DNA reads TGTGCCAGCAGTCTCCCTCCTAGCGGGGAGGGCGAGACCCAGTACTTC. This translates into CASSLPPSGEGETQYF.

The V call is TRBV4-1, the J call TRBJ2-2; D is unresolved. Germline V gene data show CDR1 as MGHRA and CDR2 as YSYEKL. Deletions cut 1 base from V and 1 base from J, with 7 bases between. The CDR3 loop spans 15 amino acids. CDR3 in DNA: TGCGCCAGCAGCCAAGTATATGGGAACACCGGGGAGCTGTTTTTT. The encoded protein is CASSQVYGNTGELFF.

The rearrangement joins TRBV7-2 to TRBJ2-5; D is perhaps TRBD2 (5 bases). CDR3 length equals 13 residues. CDR1 and CDR2 from the germline V gene are SGHTA and FQGNSA. The V and J ends lost 4 bases and 9 bases respectively, with 15 bases between them. CDR3 sequence reads: CASSSSGVAPQYF. The CDR3 DNA is TGTGCCAGCAGCTCAAGCGGAGTAGCGCCCCAGTACTTC.

A few counts support this clonotype. The V and J genes are TRBV5-1 and TRBJ2-5; D may correspond to TRBD1 or TRBD2 (5 bases each). Deletions cut 0 bases from V and 5 bases from J, with 11 bases between. CDR3 length: 14 amino acids. Germline lookup yields CDR1 SGHRS and CDR2 YFSETQ. CDR3 protein: CASSLDGAVETQYF. The CDR3 DNA reads TGCGCCAGCAGCTTGGACGGGGCAGTGGAGACCCAGTACTTC.

The chain has TRBV28 and TRBJ2-5; D is unclear. The V end lost 8 bases, the J end lost 5 bases, and 12 bases lay between the germline ends. The CDR3 runs to 12 residues. Germline CDR1 reads MDHEN; CDR2 reads SYDVKM. This chain's CDR3 is CASGDTKETQYF. The CDR3 nucleotides are TGTGCCAGCGGAGACACCAAGGAGACCCAGTACTTC.

This clonotype was seen only a few times. The gene calls are TRBV4-2 and TRBJ1-2; unclear D gene. There are 15 residues in the CDR3. Germline V gene sequence: CDR1 LGHNA, CDR2 YNFKEQ. V was shortened by 0 bases and J by 2 bases, with 10 bases between the two germline ends. In DNA, the CDR3 is TGTGCCAGCAGCCAAGAAGCGGTTGGGAACTATGGCTACACCTTC. Translated: CASSQEAVGNYGYTF.

The rearrangement joins TRBV2 to TRBJ2-1; no firm D call. The CDR3 consists of 12 residues. CDR1 and CDR2 (germline): SNHLY, FYNNEI. Trimming shortened V by 3 bases and J by 8 bases, and 8 bases separated the two germline ends. CDR3 DNA sequence: TGTGCCAGCAGTGAGCGCGTGGATGAGCAGTTCTTC. It yields the protein CASSERVDEQFF.

This clonotype came up a few times. The V and J genes are TRBV24-1 and TRBJ2-3, with D uncertain. V gave up 9 bases and J gave up 2 bases, with 5 bases separating them. Germline CDR1 reads KGHDR; CDR2 reads SFDVKD. The CDR3 is 11 amino acids. CDR3 in DNA: TGTGCCACCGGCGACACAGATACGCAGTATTTT. This gives the protein CATGDTDTQYF.

The chain recombines TRBV29-1 with TRBJ2-5, with TRBD1 as a possible D gene (5 bases). The J call is doubtful: the DNA matches TRBJ2-7 better. There are 13 residues in the CDR3. Germline CDR1 is SQVTM and CDR2 is ANQGSEA. CDR3 sequence reads: CSGLAQEDAEQYF. The CDR3 region has the DNA TGCAGCGGCCTGGCACAGGAAGATGCCGAGCAGTACTTC.

The V gene is TRBV2, the J gene TRBJ2-7; D is unclear. With 9 bases removed from V and 4 bases from J, the gap between germline ends came to 13 bases. Germline CDR1 reads SNHLY; CDR2 reads FYNNEI. The CDR3 extends over 12 amino acids. The CDR3 region is CASRDYGYEQYF. The DNA of the CDR3 is TGTGCCAGTCGAGATTATGGGTACGAGCAGTACTTC.

As concerns this clonotype: A read error may produce the germline difference seen at one junction end. V gene TRBV5-1 combines with J gene TRBJ1-4; D remains unclear. CDR3 length: 14 amino acids. Germline CDR1 and CDR2: SGHRS and YFSETQ. The CDR3 protein is CASSPTGTNERLFF. The CDR3 coding sequence is TGCGCCAGCAGCCCGACGGGAACTAATGAAAGACTGTTTTTT.

V gene TRBV20-1 combines with J gene TRBJ2-7, with no clear D. Germline CDR1 DFQATT, CDR2 SNEGSKA (reference sequence). V lost 5 bases and J 3 bases, leaving 17 bases between the germline ends. The CDR3 consists of 14 residues. CDR3 in DNA: TGCAGTGCTTCACGACCACCACAAATCTACGAGCAGTACTTC. This encodes CSASRPPQIYEQYF.

The chain recombines TRBV9 with TRBJ2-1; D is tentatively TRBD1 or TRBD2 (5 bases each). The CDR3 sequence is 16 residues long. V dropped 0 bases and J dropped 7 bases, with 17 bases sitting between them. Germline V gives CDR1 SGDLS, CDR2 YYNGEE. The CDR3 DNA sequence: TGTGCCAGCAGCGTAGATCCGGGACCCGGGTCTAATGAGCAGTTCTTC. It translates to CASSVDPGPGSNEQFF.

This chain connects TRBV5-5 to TRBJ1-6, with 8 bases fitting TRBD1. CDR1 and CDR2 (germline): SGHKS, YYEKEE (reference sequence). This CDR3 comprises 17 residues. V lost 4 bases, J lost 1 base, and 7 bases stayed unmatched. The CDR3 here is CASSMDRARSYNSPLHF. CDR3 sequence (DNA): TGTGCCAGCAGCATGGACAGGGCGAGATCCTATAATTCACCCCTCCACTTT.

The CDR3 DNA is TGTGCCATCAGCCTATTACTATATCAGCCCCAGCATTTT. Translation gives CAISLLLYQPQHF. V and J are TRBV10-3 and TRBJ1-5; no reliable D call. Germline V gene data show CDR1 as ENHRY and CDR2 as SYGVKD. The CDR3 loop spans 13 amino acids. V was clipped by 6 bases and J by 5 bases, with 11 bases between them.

In this sample, this clonotype turned up many times. This chain joins TRBV5-1 and TRBJ2-1; 8 bases align to TRBD2. V trimming: 1 base; J trimming: 4 bases; junction bases outside the gene matches: 7. Germline values: CDR1 SGHRS, CDR2 YFSETQ. CDR3 length: 16 residues. The DNA for the CDR3 is TGCGCCAGCAGCTTGACGTCGGGGGGGAGATACAATGAGCAGTTCTTC. Protein sequence: CASSLTSGGRYNEQFF.